This TCR beta chain was observed in a study of cytomegalovirus exposure and HLA in healthy donors. Study-wide points: Across donors, most TCRs were seen rarely, yet some public ones were widespread. Three chains linked to CMV were shown in vitro to be specific for CMV antigens.

The data were produced by immunoSEQ multiplex PCR, yet TCRdb's version contains in-frame clones alone and is incomplete. The repertoire includes some 200,000 clones, 80% to 90% of them detected once, and around 15% sits in the top ten. In germline, CDR1 is LNHNV, CDR2 YYDKDF (reference sequence). V shed 1 base, J shed 6 bases, and the junction held 13 bases outside the gene matches. The CDR3 consists of 18 residues. The validation cohort, a group of under 150 subjects, included the donors and was separate from the approximately 700-subject first cohort. Turning to this clone: Its specificity is unknown.

The V call is TRBV15, the J call TRBJ2-2, with TRBD1 matching over 8 bases. Sequencing was done on a sample of PBMCs. The sequence came from a young woman in good health and CMV-seropositive. CDR3 loop: CATSRGQDRVRIAGELFF. Here the CDR3 DNA reads TGTGCCACCAGCAGAGGGCAGGACAGGGTACGGATAGCCGGGGAGCTGTTTTTT.